These 19 T cell receptor beta chains share one sample of origin, sequenced in a study of cytomegalovirus exposure and HLA in healthy donors. PCR used 60 Vbeta primers and 13 Jbeta primers. Clones were sequenced by immunoSEQ multiplex PCR, and TCRdb holds only the in-frame ones, with some missing. The sample lists approximately 290,000 clones; under 90% were seen once. The source material was PBMCs. Every receptor here comes from a girl aged 2 to 10 in good health and CMV-seronegative.

This clone has just a few counts. The rearrangement joins TRBV7-9 to TRBJ2-7; D gene unclear. CDR1 is SEHNR and CDR2 is FQNEAQ in the germline V gene (reference sequence). With 5 bases removed from V and 2 bases from J, the gap between germline ends came to 13 bases. The CDR3 covers 14 residues. CDR3 sequence reads: CASSGEKITYEQYF. The DNA of the CDR3 is TGTGCCAGCAGCGGAGAGAAGATAACCTACGAGCAGTACTTC.

The rearrangement joins TRBV6-7 to TRBJ2-5; 12 bases are shared with TRBD2. TRBV6-7 counts as an open reading frame of uncertain function. There are 16 residues in the CDR3. The V and J ends lost 8 bases and 2 bases, in that order; junction bases with no gene match: 9. The CDR3 loop reads CASPTRLAGVQETQYF. Here the CDR3 DNA reads TGTGCCAGCCCCACCCGACTAGCGGGGGTGCAAGAGACCCAGTACTTC.

The V call is TRBV7-7, the J call TRBJ2-1; 11 nucleotides align to TRBD2. Unmatched junction bases numbered 6, after V lost 3 bases and J lost 8 bases. Germline V lookup: CDR1 SSHAT, CDR2 FNYEAQ (reference sequence). The CDR3 is made up of 15 amino acids. Here the CDR3 reads CASSFISGRGHEQFF. The CDR3 coding sequence is TGTGCCAGCAGCTTCATTAGCGGGAGGGGACATGAGCAGTTCTTC. Looking up the rest from reference TRBV7-7 and TRBJ2-1 gives the full variable domain: GAGVSQSPRYKVTKRGQDVTLRCDPISSHATLYWYQQALGQGPEFLTYFNYEAQPDKSGLPSDRFSAERPEGSISTLTIQRTEQRDSAMYRCASSFISGRGHEQFFGPGTRLTVL.

V gene TRBV30 combines with J gene TRBJ2-1, with D possibly matching TRBD2 (7 bases). V was shortened by 2 bases and J by 10 bases, with 15 bases between the two germline ends. The V gene's germline CDR1 is GTSNPN and CDR2 SVGIG (reference sequence). The CDR3 consists of 13 residues. The CDR3: CAWSPLGGAEQFF. In DNA, the CDR3 is TGTGCCTGGAGTCCTTTGGGGGGGGCGGAGCAGTTCTTC. Looking up the rest from reference TRBV30 and TRBJ2-1 gives the full variable domain: SQTIHQWPATLVQPVGSPLSLECTVEGTSNPNLYWYRQAAGRGLQLLFYSVGIGQISSEVPQNLSASRPQDRQFILSSKKLLLSDSGFYLCAWSPLGGAEQFFGPGTRLTVL.

The rearrangement uses TRBV19 and TRBJ2-1; TRBD2 matches at 7 bases. V was clipped by 6 bases and J by 9 bases; unmatched bases: 14. Germline CDR1 reads LNHDA; CDR2 reads SQIVND (reference sequence). The CDR3 covers 15 residues. The CDR3 DNA sequence: TGTGCCAGTAGCTACCGGGATATCACGGGGGGTGAGCAGTTCTTC. Protein sequence: CASSYRDITGGEQFF.

This chain uses TRBV7-3 with TRBJ2-1; 8 bases match TRBD2. CDR1 and CDR2 (germline): SGHTA, FQGTGA. This CDR3 comprises 15 residues. V gave up 4 bases and J gave up 3 bases; unmatched junction bases: 5. The DNA of the CDR3 is TGTGCCAGCAGCTATGGGGGGACTAGCTACAATGAGCAGTTCTTC. Translation gives CASSYGGTSYNEQFF.

Here the CDR3 reads CASSLDTDEQYF. For the CDR3, the DNA is TGCGCCAGCAGCTTGGACACCGACGAGCAGTACTTC. V and J are TRBV5-1 and TRBJ2-7, with D uncertain. Germline-derived CDR1 and CDR2 are SGHRS and YFSETQ. The CDR3 has 12 residues. V was shortened by 0 bases and J by 5 bases, with 6 bases between the two germline ends.

V is TRBV7-8 and J is TRBJ1-1, with a weak D call TRBD1 (5 bases). V lost 7 bases, J lost 5 bases, and 17 bases lay in between. The CDR3 covers 14 residues. The germline V gene encodes CDR1 SGHVS and CDR2 FQNEAQ. The CDR3 nucleotides read TGTGCCAGCAACCGGTGGGGGGATTTTACTGAAGCTTTCTTT. Amino acids: CASNRWGDFTEAFF.

This clone was detected once. The CDR3 protein is CASSPWTGWKNEQYF. The CDR3 bases are TGTGCCAGCAGCCCCTGGACAGGGTGGAAGAACGAGCAGTACTTC. The chain combines TRBV9 with TRBJ2-5; TRBD1 agrees at 8 bases. TRBJ2-7 matches the DNA end more closely, so the J call is doubtful. Germline CDR1 and CDR2: SGDLS and YYNGEE. This CDR3 is built from 15 residues.

The V and J genes are TRBV6-5 and TRBJ2-4, with D maybe TRBD2 (6 bases). This CDR3 has 15 residues. The V gene's germline CDR1 is MNHEY and CDR2 SVGAGI. Trimming pared 5 bases from V and 0 bases from J, leaving 11 bases between. The CDR3 DNA reads as TGTGCCAGCAGTCCGGGACTTCTAGCCAAAAACATTCAGTACTTC. Amino acids: CASSPGLLAKNIQYF.

This chain uses TRBV2 with TRBJ2-5; 14 bases map to TRBD2. The CDR3 loop spans 14 amino acids. V shed 7 bases, J shed 6 bases, and the junction held 4 bases outside the gene matches. In germline, CDR1 is SNHLY, CDR2 FYNNEI. DNA of the CDR3: TGTGCCAGCAAAGGACTAGCGGGGGGACAGACCCAGTACTTC. Amino acid sequence: CASKGLAGGQTQYF.

This clone was found once. The rearrangement joins TRBV5-6 to TRBJ2-5, with 14 bases that match TRBD2. Germline trimming cut 4 bases from V and 5 bases from J; bases unmatched to any gene: 4. The V gene's germline CDR1 is SGHDT and CDR2 YYEEEE. This CDR3 is built from 15 residues. The CDR3 DNA reads TGTGCCAGCAGCCCGCGACTAGCGGGAGGGGAGACCCAGTACTTC. This translates into CASSPRLAGGETQYF.

The chain employs TRBV6-4 and TRBJ1-2; no clear D gene. Looked up from germline, CDR1 is MRHNA and CDR2 is SNTAGT. CDR3 length: 13 amino acids. The V and J ends lost 3 bases and 9 bases respectively, with 14 bases between them. In nucleotides, the CDR3 is TGTGCCAGCAGTGAAGACGGACTTTTGAGCTACACCTTC. Translating it yields CASSEDGLLSYTF.

The chain couples TRBV23-1 to TRBJ2-2, with TRBD2 as a possible D gene (7 bases). TRBV23-1 is classed as an ORF, of uncertain function. Trimming took 4 bases from V and 4 from J, leaving 19 bases between them. This CDR3 has 17 amino acids. This CDR3 is CASSPSGGARFTGELFF. Here the CDR3 DNA reads TGCGCCAGCAGTCCTTCTGGGGGGGCTAGGTTCACCGGGGAGCTGTTTTTT.

This chain joins TRBV27 and TRBJ2-7; TRBD2 is a possible D gene (6 bases). Trimming pared 5 bases from V and 6 bases from J, leaving 14 bases between. The CDR3 extends over 13 amino acids. The germline V gene has CDR1 MNHEY and CDR2 SMNVEV (reference sequence). The chain's CDR3 is CASSHSPGGEQYF. CDR3 DNA sequence: TGTGCCAGCAGTCATAGCCCCGGGGGCGAGCAGTACTTC.

The V call is TRBV6-4, the J call TRBJ1-2, with 8 nucleotides matching TRBD1. Trimming cost V 3 bases and J 7 bases; bases outside gene matches: 7. The CDR3 is 14 amino acids. CDR1 is MRHNA, CDR2 SNTAGT, per germline. This CDR3 reads CASSDRTGRGGYTF. Here the CDR3 DNA reads TGTGCCAGCAGTGATCGGACAGGGAGGGGTGGCTACACCTTC.

The V call is TRBV2, the J call TRBJ2-7; D is possibly TRBD1 (6 bases). V was shortened by 3 bases and J by 5 bases, with 14 bases between the two germline ends. The CDR3 runs to 14 residues. Germline V lookup: CDR1 SNHLY, CDR2 FYNNEI. The CDR3 sequence is CASSEPGHLDEQYF. CDR3 nucleotides: TGTGCCAGCAGTGAGCCGGGACACCTAGACGAGCAGTACTTC.

The table lists this clone with a few counts. The chain links TRBV27 to TRBJ2-2; 7 bases are a match to TRBD2. CDR1 and CDR2 (germline): MNHEY, SMNVEV (reference sequence). This CDR3 comprises 13 residues. Germline trimming cut 6 bases from V and 4 bases from J; bases unmatched to any gene: 2. The CDR3 loop reads CASRAGVTGELFF. The CDR3 DNA reads TGTGCCAGCAGGGCGGGAGTCACCGGGGAGCTGTTTTTT.

CDR3 in amino acids: CASSKGTAGYEQYF. The CDR3 DNA is TGTGCCAGCAGTAAGGGGACAGCTGGATACGAGCAGTACTTC. V is TRBV6-5 and J is TRBJ2-5, with TRBD1 matching over 7 bases. The DNA end lines up better with TRBJ2-7; the J call may be wrong. This CDR3 is 14 amino acids long. Germline V gene data show CDR1 as MNHEY and CDR2 as SVGAGI.